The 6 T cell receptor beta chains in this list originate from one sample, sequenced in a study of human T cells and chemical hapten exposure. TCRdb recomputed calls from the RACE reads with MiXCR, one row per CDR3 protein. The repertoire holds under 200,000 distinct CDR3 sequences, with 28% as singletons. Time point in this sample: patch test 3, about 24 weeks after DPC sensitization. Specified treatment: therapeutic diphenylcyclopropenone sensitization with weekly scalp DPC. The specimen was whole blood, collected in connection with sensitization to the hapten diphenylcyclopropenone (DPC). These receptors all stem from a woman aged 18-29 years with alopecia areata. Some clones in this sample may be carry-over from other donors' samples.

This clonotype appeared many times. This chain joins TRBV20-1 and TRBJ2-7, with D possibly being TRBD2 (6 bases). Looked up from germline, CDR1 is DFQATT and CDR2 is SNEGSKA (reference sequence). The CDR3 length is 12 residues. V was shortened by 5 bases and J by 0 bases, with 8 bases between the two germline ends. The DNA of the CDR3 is TGCAGTGCTGTGGACTACTCCTACGAGCAGTACTTC. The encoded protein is CSAVDYSYEQYF.

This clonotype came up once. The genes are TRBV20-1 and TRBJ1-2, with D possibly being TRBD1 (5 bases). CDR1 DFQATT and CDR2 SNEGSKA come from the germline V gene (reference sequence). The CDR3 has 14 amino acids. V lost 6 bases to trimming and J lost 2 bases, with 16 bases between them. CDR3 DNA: TGCAGTGCGACGCCCGACAGACTAAACTATGGCTACACCTTC. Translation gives CSATPDRLNYGYTF.

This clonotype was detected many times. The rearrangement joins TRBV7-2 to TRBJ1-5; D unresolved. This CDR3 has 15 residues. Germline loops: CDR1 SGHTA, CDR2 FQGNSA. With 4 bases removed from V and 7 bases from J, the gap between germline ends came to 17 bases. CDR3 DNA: TGTGCCAGCAGCTATAGGGTCGGCAGTGGCCAGCCCCAGCATTTT. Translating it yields CASSYRVGSGQPQHF. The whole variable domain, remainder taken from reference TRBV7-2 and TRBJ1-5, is GAGVSQSPSNKVTEKGKDVELRCDPISGHTALYWYRQSLGQGLEFLIYFQGNSAPDKSGLPSDRFSAERTGGSVSTLTIQRTQQEDSAVYLCASSYRVGSGQPQHFGDGTRLSIL.

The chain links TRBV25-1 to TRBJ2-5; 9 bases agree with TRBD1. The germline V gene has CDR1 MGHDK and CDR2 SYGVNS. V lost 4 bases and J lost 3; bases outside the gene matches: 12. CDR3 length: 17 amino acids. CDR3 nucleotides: TGTGCCAGCAGTGGAAGGATGGGACAGGGCAAGGAAGAGACCCAGTACTTC. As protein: CASSGRMGQGKEETQYF.

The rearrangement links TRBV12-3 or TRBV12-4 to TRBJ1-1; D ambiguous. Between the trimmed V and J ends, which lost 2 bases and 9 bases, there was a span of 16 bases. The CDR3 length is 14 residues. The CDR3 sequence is CASSLTGEVAKAFF. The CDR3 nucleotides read TGTGCCAGCAGTTTAACGGGTGAAGTGGCAAAAGCTTTCTTT.

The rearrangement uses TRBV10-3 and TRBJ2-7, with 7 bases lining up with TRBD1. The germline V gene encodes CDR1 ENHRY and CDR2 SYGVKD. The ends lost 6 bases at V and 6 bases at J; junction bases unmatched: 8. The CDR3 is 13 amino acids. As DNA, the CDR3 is TGTGCCATCAGCCCAGGACAGGTGGTCGAGCAGTACTTC. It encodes CAISPGQVVEQYF.